A selection of T cell receptor beta chains follows, all from one sample in a study of early T cells in non-severe SARS-CoV-2 infection. Each CDR3 protein is one row after TCRdb ran MiXCR on the 5' RACE reads. Counted here are some 60,000 distinct CDR3 sequences, around 12% occurring once; the ten biggest clones make up 2.9%. Sequencing input: whole blood. The receptors here all came from an adult who was a healthcare worker with PCR-confirmed SARS-CoV-2 infection or an uninfected control (not recorded which). CDR3s include the opening cysteine and the closing phenylalanine or tryptophan. The D gene is left open where the match is weak. Clone size is given for some rows only: seen once, a few or many times, or a class if the clone is expanded.

j_call: TRBJ1-2
clone_size: many
v_call: TRBV6-6
d_call: NA
cdr3_nt: TGTGCCAGCAGTTACTCCGCCGGGTCCAACTATGGCTACACCTTC
cdr3_aa: CASSYSAGSNYGYTF

j_call: TRBJ2-3
clone_size: few
v_call: TRBV11-2
d_call: NA
cdr3_nt: TGTGCCAGCAGCTCGGAGGGGGGCACAGATACGCAGTATTTT
cdr3_aa: CASSSEGGTDTQYF

j_call: TRBJ1-2
clone_size: many
v_call: TRBV6-1
d_call: NA
cdr3_nt: TGTGCCAGCCCGGAATTACAGCCGAACTATGGCTACACCTTC
cdr3_aa: CASPELQPNYGYTF

j_call: TRBJ1-3
clone_size: many
v_call: TRBV20-1
d_call: TRBD1
cdr3_nt: TGCAGTGGCCTGGACAGGGAAAACACCATATATTTT
cdr3_aa: CSGLDRENTIYF

j_call: TRBJ1-1
clone_size: few
v_call: TRBV10-3
d_call: NA
cdr3_nt: TGTGCCATCAGAGGGGGGGACAAGAACACTGAAGCTTTCTTT
cdr3_aa: CAIRGGDKNTEAFF

j_call: TRBJ1-1
clone_size: few
v_call: TRBV30
d_call: NA
cdr3_nt: TGTGCCTGGAGTGCTGACAGGAACACTGAAGCTTTCTTT
cdr3_aa: CAWSADRNTEAFF

j_call: TRBJ1-2
clone_size: NA
v_call: TRBV5-6
d_call: NA
cdr3_nt: TGTGCCACAGCCGTGGGGAACTATGGCTACACCTTC
cdr3_aa: CATAVGNYGYTF

j_call: TRBJ2-7
clone_size: many
v_call: TRBV10-2
d_call: NA
cdr3_nt: TGCGCCAGCAGTGAGCCAGGCAGGGGAGAGCAGTACTTC
cdr3_aa: CASSEPGRGEQYF

j_call: TRBJ1-3
clone_size: many
v_call: TRBV7-8
d_call: NA
cdr3_nt: TGTGCCAGCAGCTGGGCGGAGTACTCTGGAAACACCATATATTTT
cdr3_aa: CASSWAEYSGNTIYF

j_call: TRBJ2-1
clone_size: once
v_call: TRBV30
d_call: NA
cdr3_nt: TGTGCCTGGAGTGCTTCATTGAGCAATGAGCAGTTCTTC
cdr3_aa: CAWSASLSNEQFF

j_call: TRBJ1-2
clone_size: many
v_call: TRBV7-2
d_call: NA
cdr3_nt: TGTGCCAGCAGCTCGCGGCACAGGGAACTATCCTATGGCTACACCTTC
cdr3_aa: CASSSRHRELSYGYTF

j_call: TRBJ2-7
clone_size: many
v_call: TRBV29-1
d_call: NA
cdr3_nt: TGCAGCGTTCTGGGAAACTACGAGCAGTACTTC
cdr3_aa: CSVLGNYEQYF

j_call: TRBJ2-5
clone_size: NA
v_call: TRBV6-2/TRBV6-3
d_call: TRBD2
cdr3_nt: TGTGCCAGCAGCATTAGCGGGTCCCAAGAGACCCAGTACTTC
cdr3_aa: CASSISGSQETQYF

j_call: TRBJ2-7
clone_size: NA
v_call: TRBV7-9
d_call: NA
cdr3_nt: TGTGCCAGCAGCTTAGGAGGACAGTACCGGGAGCAGTACTTC
cdr3_aa: CASSLGGQYREQYF

j_call: TRBJ2-5
clone_size: few
v_call: TRBV5-1
d_call: TRBD1
cdr3_nt: TGCGCCAGCAGCTCGGAAGGGACAGGGGAAGAGACCCAGTACTTC
cdr3_aa: CASSSEGTGEETQYF